This is a list of T cell receptor beta chains from one sample in a study of blood T cell repertoires in COVID-19. Profiled with immunoSEQ multiplex PCR; TCRdb holds only in-frame clones, not every one. The sample includes about 160,000 clones, around 80% of them seen just once. Sequencing used peripheral blood. The receptors were gathered from a woman over 75 with active or convalescent COVID-19. CDR3s include the opening cysteine and the closing phenylalanine or tryptophan. Fields, in order: V gene, clone size, D gene, J gene, CDR3 protein, CDR3 DNA. D genes are given only for firm matches. Some rows have no size entry. The others give once, few or many, or a class for an expanded clone.

TRBV9,NA,NA,TRBJ1-2,CASSPSIGGSYGYTF,TGTGCCAGCAGCCCAAGTATAGGGGGTAGCTATGGCTACACCTTC
TRBV7-9,NA,TRBD1,TRBJ1-6,CASRQGAEAPLHF,TGTGCCAGCAGGCAGGGGGCGGAGGCACCCCTCCACTTT
TRBV2,NA,TRBD2,TRBJ2-5,CASSESASGIRGATQYF,TGTGCCAGCAGTGAATCGGCTAGCGGGATTAGGGGGGCGACCCAGTACTTC
TRBV4-2,few,TRBD1,TRBJ2-7,CASSQDDDRVSYEQYF,TGTGCCAGCAGCCAAGACGATGACAGGGTCAGCTACGAGCAGTACTTC
TRBV29-1,NA,NA,TRBJ1-1,CSVGVTNTEAFF,TGCAGCGTCGGAGTCACGAACACTGAAGCTTTCTTT
TRBV7-2,NA,TRBD1,TRBJ1-3,CASSLGGTGAYTIYF,TGTGCCAGCAGCTTAGGAGGGACAGGGGCATACACCATATATTTT
TRBV6-2/TRBV6-3,NA,TRBD1,TRBJ1-1,CASSWGTGANTEAFF,TGTGCCAGCAGTTGGGGGACAGGGGCGAACACTGAAGCTTTCTTT
TRBV6-5,NA,TRBD2,TRBJ2-1,CASRPPGTSKNEQFF,TGTGCCAGCAGACCGCCCGGGACTAGTAAGAATGAGCAGTTCTTC
TRBV5-1,few,NA,TRBJ2-4,CASSLSSGTQNIQYF,TGCGCCAGCAGCTTGTCCTCCGGGACTCAAAACATTCAGTACTTC
TRBV19,NA,TRBD1,TRBJ1-4,CASSIPGTGGEKLFF,TGTGCCAGTAGTATTCCTGGGACAGGGGGAGAAAAACTGTTTTTT
TRBV5-1,few,TRBD1,TRBJ2-5,CASSLRDRAQETQYF,TGCGCCAGCAGCTTGAGGGACAGGGCTCAAGAGACCCAGTACTTC
TRBV18,NA,NA,TRBJ1-5,CASSGRSNQPQHF,TGTGCCAGCTCAGGCCGCAGTAATCAGCCCCAGCATTTT
TRBV6-5,NA,NA,TRBJ2-2,CASNQGWTGELFF,TGTGCCAGCAACCAGGGGTGGACCGGGGAGCTGTTTTTT
TRBV4-3,few,TRBD1,TRBJ1-4,CASSLKTGGVGGEKLFF,TGCGCCAGCAGCCTAAAGACAGGGGGCGTTGGGGGTGAAAAACTGTTTTTT
TRBV7-2,few,NA,TRBJ1-6,CASREGYSPLHF,TGTGCCAGCAGAGAGGGTTATTCACCCCTCCACTTT
TRBV5-4,few,TRBD1,TRBJ1-5,CASSFRDSSFMSKDQPQHF,TGTGCCAGCAGCTTCCGGGACAGCAGCTTTATGAGCAAGGATCAGCCCCAGCATTTT
TRBV6-5,NA,TRBD2,TRBJ2-2,CASSYKSGGIGGELFF,TGTGCCAGCAGTTATAAGAGCGGGGGGATCGGCGGGGAGCTGTTTTTT
TRBV30,NA,TRBD1,TRBJ1-5,CAWSGDRFNQPQHF,TGTGCCTGGAGCGGGGACAGATTCAATCAGCCCCAGCATTTT
TRBV9,NA,NA,TRBJ1-2,CASSVEGNYGYTF,TGTGCCAGCAGCGTGGAGGGTAACTATGGCTACACCTTC
TRBV12-3/TRBV12-4,NA,NA,TRBJ1-2,CASTPGRVDGYTF,TGTGCCAGCACCCCGGGGAGGGTCGATGGCTACACCTTC
TRBV11-2,NA,TRBD1,TRBJ2-7,CASSLGQVMEQYF,TGTGCCAGCAGCTTGGGACAGGTCATGGAGCAGTACTTC
TRBV9,NA,NA,TRBJ1-2,CASSPGWGEGGYTF,TGTGCCAGCAGCCCCGGGTGGGGGGAAGGTGGCTACACCTTC
TRBV10-1,NA,NA,TRBJ1-3,CASSDHETRGNTIYF,TGCGCCAGCAGCGATCACGAGACGCGGGGAAACACCATATATTTT
TRBV18,NA,NA,TRBJ1-3,CASSPSTAGTDSGNTIYF,TGTGCCAGCTCACCGTCGACGGCGGGGACTGACTCTGGAAACACCATATATTTT
TRBV2,NA,NA,TRBJ1-6,CASSEQGYNSPLHF,TGTGCCAGCAGTGAACAGGGGTATAATTCACCCCTCCACTTT
TRBV6-1,NA,NA,TRBJ2-7,CASSEGSQGIKIGQYF,TGTGCCAGCAGTGAAGGTTCTCAGGGAATAAAGATTGGGCAGTACTTC
TRBV3-1/TRBV3-2,NA,NA,TRBJ2-3,CASSQVVTSDTQYF,TGTGCCAGCAGCCAAGTGGTGACTTCAGATACGCAGTATTTT
TRBV2,NA,TRBD1,TRBJ1-5,CASSPDGQGSQPQHF,TGTGCCAGCAGCCCCGATGGACAGGGGAGTCAGCCCCAGCATTTT
TRBV5-8,few,NA,TRBJ2-5,CASSKGANQETQYF,TGTGCCAGCAGCAAGGGAGCCAACCAAGAGACCCAGTACTTC
TRBV4-3,NA,NA,TRBJ1-3,CASSQDRVAGNTIYF,TGCGCCAGCAGCCAAGATCGAGTAGCTGGAAACACCATATATTTT
TRBV9,NA,NA,TRBJ1-5,CASSVDGDAGKPQHF,TGTGCCAGCAGCGTAGACGGGGATGCCGGCAAGCCCCAGCATTTT
TRBV2,NA,NA,TRBJ1-2,CASSVTEQPNYGYTF,TGTGCCAGCAGTGTAACGGAACAGCCGAACTATGGCTACACCTTC
TRBV21-1,NA,NA,TRBJ1-1,CASTGSNTEAFF,TGTGCCAGCACAGGGTCGAACACTGAAGCTTTCTTT
TRBV12-5,NA,TRBD1,TRBJ1-5,CASGPGQGFGTQHF,TGTGCTAGTGGACCGGGACAGGGGTTCGGGACCCAGCATTTT
TRBV19,NA,NA,TRBJ2-6,CASWGRTPGANVLTF,TGTGCCAGTTGGGGCAGAACCCCTGGGGCCAACGTCCTGACTTTC
TRBV11-3,once,NA,TRBJ2-1,CASSPGEQGIKQFF,TGTGCCAGCAGCCCGGGAGAACAGGGGATCAAGCAGTTCTTC
TRBV19,NA,NA,TRBJ1-5,CASSIGGAIRNQPQHF,TGTGCCAGTAGTATCGGGGGGGCTATCCGCAATCAGCCCCAGCATTTT
TRBV5-1,NA,TRBD1,TRBJ1-5,CASSLGQGQPQHF,TGCGCCAGCAGCTTGGGACAGGGTCAGCCCCAGCATTTT
TRBV5-6,NA,TRBD1,TRBJ2-5,CASSPRQGNVLKTQYF,TGTGCCAGCAGCCCCAGACAGGGGAACGTCTTGAAGACCCAGTACTTC